Presented here are 32 T cell receptor beta chains from one specimen sequenced in a study of cytomegalovirus exposure and HLA in healthy donors. In the PCR, 60 Vbeta and 13 Jbeta primers were used. This table comes from immunoSEQ multiplex PCR, and its TCRdb copy is limited to in-frame clones, with some not included. The sample holds some 70,000 clones; approximately 70% are singletons and the top ten take 14%. The sample taken for sequencing was PBMCs. These receptors were taken from a male donor in good health and CMV-seropositive.

The chain carries TRBV5-1 and TRBJ2-3; perhaps TRBD1 as D (5 bases). CDR3 length: 15 residues. Germline lookup yields CDR1 SGHRS and CDR2 YFSETQ. V was shortened by 0 bases and J by 4 bases, with 12 bases between the two germline ends. This CDR3 reads CASSLVAGYADTQYF. The CDR3 DNA reads as TGCGCCAGCAGCTTGGTGGCAGGGTACGCAGATACGCAGTATTTT.

This clone was found a few times. This chain uses TRBV5-1 with TRBJ2-7, with 8 bases identical to TRBD2. Germline assignment: CDR1 SGHRS and CDR2 YFSETQ. V lost 0 bases, J lost 0 bases, and 2 bases stayed unmatched. The CDR3 contains 15 residues. CDR3 residues: CASSLGGGSSYEQYF. The CDR3 region has the DNA TGCGCCAGCAGCTTGGGCGGGGGGAGCTCCTACGAGCAGTACTTC.

V is TRBV7-9 and J is TRBJ2-3; the D is unclear. This CDR3 spans 11 amino acids. Between the trimmed V and J ends, which lost 5 bases and 6 bases, there was a span of 6 bases. Germline CDR1 reads SEHNR; CDR2 reads FQNEAQ (reference sequence). CDR3 amino acids: CASSLQDTQYF. The CDR3 region has the DNA TGTGCCAGCAGCCTCCAGGATACGCAGTATTTT.

The chain is built from TRBV7-3 and TRBJ1-1; D is unclear. V was shortened by 5 bases and J by 1 base, with 14 bases between the two germline ends. Germline loops: CDR1 SGHTA, CDR2 FQGTGA. The CDR3 extends over 15 amino acids. CDR3 sequence (DNA): TGTGCCAGCAGCCACTCGCCTATACCGAACACTGAAGCTTTCTTT. Protein sequence: CASSHSPIPNTEAFF.

This chain connects TRBV10-1 to TRBJ2-5; TRBD1 matches 7 bases. V was clipped by 8 bases and J by 11 bases; unmatched bases: 11. The V gene's germline CDR1 is WNHNN and CDR2 SYGVQD (reference sequence). The CDR3 extends over 12 amino acids. The CDR3 DNA reads as TGCGCCAGCGCAGGGGTTACAGGGGAGCAGTACTTC. This sequence encodes CASAGVTGEQYF.

For this clone: Other DNA variants within this sample encode the same CDR3. The J gene is TRBJ2-7, the V gene TRBV11-2; D is unresolved. This CDR3 has 13 amino acids. CDR1 and CDR2 from the germline V gene are SGHAT and FQNNGV. Between the trimmed V and J ends, which lost 1 base and 4 bases, there was a span of 8 bases. The CDR3 DNA reads TGTGCCAGCAGCTTAGGGGCTGGGTACGAGCAGTACTTC. Encoded protein: CASSLGAGYEQYF.

The rearrangement links TRBV30 to TRBJ2-5; 7 nucleotides agree with TRBD2. This CDR3 is built from 14 residues. J lost 1 base, V lost 2 bases, and 4 bases had no gene match. CDR1 and CDR2 from the germline V gene are GTSNPN and SVGIG (reference sequence). The DNA for the CDR3 is TGTGCCTGGAGTCGGACGGGGGGCCAAGAGACCCAGTACTTC. Encoded protein: CAWSRTGGQETQYF.

The chain recombines TRBV5-6 with TRBJ2-7, with TRBD1 as a possible D gene (5 bases). Trimming removed 7 bases from V and 3 bases from J, with 14 bases in between. The CDR3 spans 13 residues. Germline V gives CDR1 SGHDT, CDR2 YYEEEE. The CDR3 DNA follows: TGTGCCAGCCGCCGCAGGGATTTCTACGAGCAGTACTTC. It encodes CASRRRDFYEQYF.

The chain uses TRBV4-2 and TRBJ2-5; possibly TRBD2 for D (6 bases). Trimming removed 0 bases at V and 1 base at J, with 15 bases between. The CDR3 sequence is 17 residues long. Germline CDR1 LGHNA, CDR2 YNFKEQ. The CDR3 bases are TGTGCCAGCAGCCAAGATGGGGGGATTGGGATCCAAGAGACCCAGTACTTC. This gives the protein CASSQDGGIGIQETQYF.

The genes are TRBV6-6 and TRBJ2-3; TRBD2 is a possible D gene (5 bases). Trimming stripped 7 bases from V and 3 bases from J, with 8 bases between. Germline-derived CDR1 and CDR2 are MNHNY and SVGAGI (reference sequence). CDR3 length: 12 residues. The CDR3 DNA reads as TGTGCCAGCACTGAGGGAACAGATACGCAGTATTTT. As protein: CASTEGTDTQYF.

This clone has just one count. The rearrangement links TRBV2 to TRBJ2-7; 7 bases are a match to TRBD2. Germline-derived CDR1 and CDR2 are SNHLY and FYNNEI. The CDR3 is made up of 14 amino acids. The V gene end was trimmed by 7 bases and the J gene end by 4 bases; junction bases not matched to a gene: 10. The CDR3 nucleotides read TGTGCCAGCAAAGAGGCGGGAGCCTTATACGAGCAGTACTTC. Translating it yields CASKEAGALYEQYF.

CDR3 region: CASSLGPGTDTYEQYF. Written as DNA, the CDR3 is TGCGCCAGCAGCTTAGGCCCCGGGACAGACACCTACGAGCAGTACTTC. This rearrangement joins TRBV5-1 to TRBJ2-5; 7 bases are a match to TRBD1. The assigned J gene may be wrong: the sequence end matches TRBJ2-7 better. Looked up from germline, CDR1 is SGHRS and CDR2 is YFSETQ. CDR3 length: 16 amino acids.

This clone was observed a handful of times. J is TRBJ2-5 and V is TRBV5-1, with D possibly matching TRBD2 (5 bases). Trimming left V 4 bases short and J 2 bases short, with 12 bases between. CDR1 is SGHRS, CDR2 YFSETQ, per germline. The CDR3 is 14 amino acids. The CDR3 region has the DNA TGCGCCAGCAGCCCGACGGGGTTTCAAGAGACCCAGTACTTC. This encodes CASSPTGFQETQYF.

The count of this clone is one. The chain carries TRBV6-1 and TRBJ2-1; no definite D call. This CDR3 has 11 amino acids. The V gene's germline CDR1 is MNHNS and CDR2 SASEGT. The V and J ends lost 4 bases and 10 bases respectively, with 8 bases between them. The CDR3 is CASSALLEQFF. CDR3 DNA sequence: TGTGCCAGCAGTGCCCTATTGGAGCAGTTCTTC.

The genes are TRBV9 and TRBJ2-2; TRBD2 matches at 7 bases. CDR1 and CDR2 (germline): SGDLS, YYNGEE. The CDR3 is 16 residues long. Trimming took 2 bases from V and 4 from J; bases not matched to a gene: 8. CDR3 sequence: CASSVQLTSSTGELFF. The CDR3 region has the DNA TGTGCCAGCAGCGTCCAACTGACTAGCAGCACCGGGGAGCTGTTTTTT.

The chain uses TRBV14 and TRBJ2-1; a possible D gene is TRBD2 (6 bases). The germline V and J ends were trimmed by 2 bases and 8 bases, with 13 bases remaining between them. Looked up from germline, CDR1 is SGHDN and CDR2 is FVKESK. The CDR3 spans 14 residues. The CDR3 DNA reads TGTGCCAGCAGCCAACTGACTAGTTACCATGAGCAGTTCTTC. It is translated as CASSQLTSYHEQFF.

This chain joins TRBV5-1 and TRBJ2-3; possible D gene TRBD1, 5 bases. The CDR3 is 17 residues long. Germline CDR1 reads SGHRS; CDR2 reads YFSETQ. V was cut by 3 bases and J by 0 bases, with 17 bases left in between. The CDR3 DNA is TGCGCCAGCAGCTCGTTTTGGGGCCCGTATAGCACAGATACGCAGTATTTT. Protein product: CASSSFWGPYSTDTQYF.

The V gene is TRBV2, the J gene TRBJ2-5, with 11 bases identical to TRBD1. The V gene's germline CDR1 is SNHLY and CDR2 FYNNEI. The CDR3 is 15 amino acids. Germline trimming cut 4 bases from V and 4 bases from J; bases unmatched to any gene: 5. CDR3 in DNA: TGTGCCAGCAGTGCCCTCGGGACAGGGGGAGAGACCCAGTACTTC. The encoded protein is CASSALGTGGETQYF.

The chain carries TRBV18 and TRBJ2-7; 12 bases line up with TRBD2. The V segment lost 6 bases and the J segment 7 bases; nucleotides outside the gene matches: 13. Per germline, CDR1 KGHSH and CDR2 LQKENI. CDR3 length: 16 amino acids. The CDR3, as DNA: TGTGCCAGCTCCCACGGACTAGCGGGGAGCTTCGGAGAGCAGTACTTC. Protein product: CASSHGLAGSFGEQYF.

This clone was seen only once. The rearrangement joins TRBV2 to TRBJ1-6; D not resolved. CDR3 length: 13 amino acids. Germline V gives CDR1 SNHLY, CDR2 FYNNEI. Trimming left V 2 bases short and J 10 bases short, with 9 bases between. The chain's CDR3 is CASSEIQVSPLHF. CDR3 DNA: TGTGCCAGCAGTGAAATCCAGGTATCACCCCTCCACTTT.

This clone appeared a few times. The chain links TRBV7-9 to TRBJ2-7; 9 positions agree with TRBD2. The CDR3 length is 15 residues. V shed 6 bases, J shed 1 base, and the junction held 7 bases outside the gene matches. Germline values: CDR1 SEHNR, CDR2 FQNEAQ (reference sequence). CDR3 DNA sequence: TGTGCCAGCAGTTTTAGCGGGGGACAGTCCTACGAGCAGTACTTC. It translates to CASSFSGGQSYEQYF.

V usage is TRBV5-8 and J usage is TRBJ1-1; D perhaps matches TRBD1 (5 bases). In germline, CDR1 is SGHTS, CDR2 YDEGEE. The CDR3 runs 14 residues. Trimming left V 0 bases short and J 0 bases short, with 6 bases between. This chain's CDR3 is CASSLGQMNTEAFF. CDR3 nucleotide sequence: TGTGCCAGCAGCTTGGGACAGATGAACACTGAAGCTTTCTTT.

The J gene is TRBJ2-1, the V gene TRBV2; D possibly corresponds to TRBD1 (6 bases). Germline CDR1 reads SNHLY; CDR2 reads FYNNEI. This CDR3 comprises 15 residues. V was shortened by 2 bases and J by 3 bases, with 11 bases between the two germline ends. CDR3 region: CASSESGEGYNEQFF. Written as DNA, the CDR3 is TGTGCCAGCAGTGAATCAGGGGAAGGCTACAATGAGCAGTTCTTC. The full variable domain, its missing parts supplied by reference TRBV2 and TRBJ2-1, is EPEVTQTPSHQVTQMGQEVILRCVPISNHLYFYWYRQILGQKVEFLVSFYNNEISEKSEIFDDQFSVERPDGSNFTLKIRSTKLEDSAMYFCASSESGEGYNEQFFGPGTRLTVL.

The sample holds a few counts of this clone. This sequence joins TRBV6-6 and TRBJ2-7; 7 nucleotides line up with TRBD2. The CDR3 is 16 residues long. The germline V gene has CDR1 MNHNY and CDR2 SVGAGI (reference sequence). The V segment lost 0 bases and the J segment 4 bases; nucleotides outside the gene matches: 9. The CDR3 DNA sequence: TGTGCCAGCAGTTACTCGACGGCGGGAGATAGTTACGAGCAGTACTTC. Protein sequence: CASSYSTAGDSYEQYF.

The table lists this clone with a few counts. The chain recombines TRBV7-9 with TRBJ2-3; no clear D gene. V was trimmed by 5 bases and J by 0 bases, leaving 9 bases between them. Germline lookup yields CDR1 SEHNR and CDR2 FQNEAQ (reference sequence). The CDR3 length is 14 residues. The CDR3 nucleotides read TGTGCCAGCAGCAAGGAGTTGAGCACAGATACGCAGTATTTT. Translated: CASSKELSTDTQYF.

This clone was observed a few times. The J gene is TRBJ1-1, the V gene TRBV30; D is unresolved. V lost 1 base to trimming and J lost 5 bases, with 11 bases between them. This CDR3 is 13 amino acids long. CDR1 GTSNPN and CDR2 SVGIG come from the germline V gene (reference sequence). For the CDR3, the DNA is TGTGCCTGGAGTGCATCAAGTAGTACTGAAGCTTTCTTT. Protein product: CAWSASSSTEAFF.

J is TRBJ1-6 and V is TRBV10-1, with a tentative D call TRBD1 (6 bases). Trimming stripped 4 bases from V and 6 bases from J, with 7 bases between. The length of the CDR3 is 13 residues. From germline, CDR1 is WNHNN and CDR2 SYGVQD (reference sequence). Here the CDR3 reads CASSAGANSPLHF. The CDR3 DNA follows: TGCGCCAGCAGTGCAGGGGCTAATTCACCCCTCCACTTT.

In this sample, this clone turned up a few times. This chain connects TRBV6-1 to TRBJ2-6; no firm D call. Trimming stripped 10 bases from V and 0 bases from J, with 7 bases between. Germline V gene data show CDR1 as MNHNS and CDR2 as SASEGT. The CDR3 totals 13 residues. The CDR3 loop reads CAISRSGANVLTF. CDR3 in DNA: TGTGCCATTTCGCGCTCTGGGGCCAACGTCCTGACTTTC.

The genes are TRBV18 and TRBJ2-7, with D perhaps matching TRBD2 (6 bases). This CDR3 is 14 amino acids long. The V and J ends lost 4 bases and 6 bases respectively, with 16 bases between them. Looked up from germline, CDR1 is KGHSH and CDR2 is LQKENI. CDR3 sequence reads: CASSHSGESTEQYF. The CDR3 region has the DNA TGTGCCAGCTCACACTCGGGGGAGTCCACCGAGCAGTACTTC.

V and J are TRBV7-2 and TRBJ1-5; TRBD1 matches 7 bases. Germline V gives CDR1 SGHTA, CDR2 FQGNSA. The length of the CDR3 is 15 residues. The trim removed 3 bases at V and 3 bases at J, leaving 5 bases unmatched. The CDR3 nucleotides read TGTGCCAGCAGCTTCTCGACAGGGCTCAATCAGCCCCAGCATTTT. Translated: CASSFSTGLNQPQHF.

The chain uses TRBV7-9 and TRBJ2-1, with 7 bases identical to TRBD1. Germline trimming cut 5 bases from V and 9 bases from J; bases unmatched to any gene: 7. Germline V gene lookup returns CDR1 SEHNR and CDR2 FQNEAQ (reference sequence). The CDR3 spans 13 residues. CDR3 sequence (DNA): TGTGCCAGCAGCCGACAGGGATTAACTGAGCAGTTCTTC. The encoded protein is CASSRQGLTEQFF.

The rearrangement links TRBV5-6 to TRBJ2-1, with D unclear. Per germline, CDR1 SGHDT and CDR2 YYEEEE. Trimming left V 4 bases short and J 4 bases short, with 12 bases between. This CDR3 comprises 14 residues. The CDR3 bases are TGTGCCAGCAGCGTCGGTATATTGTACAATGAGCAGTTCTTC. As protein: CASSVGILYNEQFF.